These 22 T cell receptor beta chains were all obtained from the same sample, sequenced in a study of shared clonotypes between healthy human individuals. Sequencing was performed with immunoSEQ multiplex PCR; in TCRdb, only in-frame clones are kept and a portion is missing. Of over 1.5 million clones in the sample, approximately 98% are singletons; the top ten hold 0.4% to 0.45%. Sequenced sample: naive CD4+ T cells sorted from blood. The sample's subset: CD45RA+ positively selected. All receptors derive from a man younger than 45 in good health.

The chain joins TRBV2 to TRBJ2-3; TRBD2 matches 12 bases. CDR3 length equals 16 residues. V was clipped by 6 bases and J by 1 base; unmatched bases: 5. Germline V gives CDR1 SNHLY, CDR2 FYNNEI. The CDR3 is CASRARTSGGTDTQYF. DNA of the CDR3: TGTGCCAGCAGGGCCCGGACTAGCGGGGGCACAGATACGCAGTATTTT.

The CDR3 loop is CASSESWADTQYF. The CDR3 nucleotides are TGTGCCAGCAGTGAAAGCTGGGCAGATACGCAGTATTTT. The chain joins TRBV6-1 to TRBJ2-3; no definite D call. V lost 2 bases and J lost 4, with 7 bases in between. The CDR3 is 13 amino acids. Germline loops: CDR1 MNHNS, CDR2 SASEGT.

This clone was found once. The genes are TRBV18 and TRBJ1-4; D is perhaps TRBD1 (5 bases). Germline V gene data show CDR1 as KGHSH and CDR2 as LQKENI. CDR3 size: 17 residues. The V end lost 1 base, the J end lost 0 bases, and 12 bases lay between the germline ends. The CDR3 DNA sequence: TGTGCCAGCTCACCACTCCCTTTGGGGGCAACTAATGAAAAACTGTTTTTT. Translating it yields CASSPLPLGATNEKLFF.

The rearrangement uses TRBV18 and TRBJ2-3; no firm D call. Germline assignment: CDR1 KGHSH and CDR2 LQKENI. The CDR3 has 14 amino acids. Trimming removed 3 bases at V and 2 bases at J, with 9 bases between. The CDR3 nucleotides read TGTGCCAGCTCACCTACGGCCCCCACAGATACGCAGTATTTT. Translation: CASSPTAPTDTQYF.

The CDR3 sequence: CASSLAGNSFYEQYF. The CDR3 nucleotides read TGCGCCAGCAGCTTGGCCGGGAATTCTTTCTACGAGCAGTACTTC. This chain connects TRBV5-1 to TRBJ2-7; weak D call: TRBD2 (5 bases). The CDR3 is 15 amino acids. Deletions cut 0 bases from V and 3 bases from J, with 13 bases between. Germline V gene data show CDR1 as SGHRS and CDR2 as YFSETQ.

This chain uses TRBV27 with TRBJ2-1, with 10 positions matching TRBD1. Germline trimming cut 5 bases from V and 7 bases from J; bases unmatched to any gene: 8. The CDR3 is made up of 15 amino acids. In germline, CDR1 is MNHEY, CDR2 SMNVEV (reference sequence). The CDR3 region has the DNA TGTGCCAGCAGTCCTCGACAGGGGGCGGAAAATGAGCAGTTCTTC. The encoded protein is CASSPRQGAENEQFF.

This chain connects TRBV2 to TRBJ2-5, with 8 nucleotides matching TRBD2. Trimming took 2 bases from V and 2 from J; bases not matched to a gene: 13. This CDR3 has 18 residues. Germline lookup yields CDR1 SNHLY and CDR2 FYNNEI. Written as DNA, the CDR3 is TGTGCCAGCAGTGAAAGGGTAGGTAGCGGGAAAAAACAAGAGACCCAGTACTTC. Protein: CASSERVGSGKKQETQYF.

Only one count was recorded for this clone. The chain couples TRBV10-3 to TRBJ1-5, with D uncertain. Germline V gives CDR1 ENHRY, CDR2 SYGVKD. The CDR3 has 14 amino acids. The ends were cut back, 2 bases at V and 5 bases at J, with 10 bases in the middle. CDR3 amino acids: CAISETQEDQPQHF. Here the CDR3 DNA reads TGTGCCATCAGTGAGACGCAGGAGGATCAGCCCCAGCATTTT.

This clone was recorded once. The chain combines TRBV5-1 with TRBJ1-5, with 7 bases matching TRBD1. The CDR3 loop spans 16 amino acids. Trimming took 0 bases from V and 0 from J; bases not matched to a gene: 3. The germline gives CDR1 SGHRS, CDR2 YFSETQ. CDR3: CASSLEGADSNQPQHF. The CDR3 region has the DNA TGCGCCAGCAGCTTGGAGGGGGCAGATAGCAATCAGCCCCAGCATTTT.

The V gene is TRBV5-5, the J gene TRBJ2-3; D is ambiguous. Germline CDR1 is SGHKS and CDR2 is YYEKEE (reference sequence). V lost 2 bases and J 4 bases, leaving 5 bases between the germline ends. This CDR3 region has 12 residues. The CDR3, as DNA: TGTGCCAGCAGCTTTCGTTCAGATACGCAGTATTTT. Translating gives CASSFRSDTQYF.

This sequence joins TRBV5-1 and TRBJ2-4; 8 bases match TRBD2. CDR1 is SGHRS and CDR2 is YFSETQ in the germline V gene. This CDR3 spans 16 amino acids. V was clipped by 0 bases and J by 8 bases; unmatched bases: 10. The DNA for the CDR3 is TGCGCCAGCAGCTTGGGGGTGGTTAGCGGGATTGACATTCAGTACTTC. Translating it yields CASSLGVVSGIDIQYF.

The J gene is TRBJ2-1, the V gene TRBV6-4; TRBD2 aligns across 11 bases. Germline trimming cut 6 bases from V and 0 bases from J; bases unmatched to any gene: 13. Germline lookup yields CDR1 MRHNA and CDR2 SNTAGT. This CDR3 has 19 amino acids. CDR3 in amino acids: CASSRRFSGRADSYNEQFF. CDR3 bases: TGTGCCAGCAGCCGCCGTTTTAGCGGGAGGGCGGACTCCTACAATGAGCAGTTCTTC.

The chain recombines TRBV4-3 with TRBJ2-7; D not resolved. Germline V lookup: CDR1 LGHNA, CDR2 YSLEER. V dropped 0 bases and J dropped 0 bases, with 12 bases sitting between them. This CDR3 has 16 amino acids. CDR3: CASSQDVVSRSYEQYF. CDR3 nucleotides: TGCGCCAGCAGCCAAGATGTTGTCTCCCGCTCCTACGAGCAGTACTTC.

The J gene is TRBJ2-5, the V gene TRBV19; 7 positions agree with TRBD1. In germline, CDR1 is LNHDA, CDR2 SQIVND (reference sequence). The CDR3 is made up of 16 amino acids. J gave up 4 bases and V 9 bases, and 17 bases lay outside the gene matches. The CDR3 nucleotides are TGTGCCAGCAAAAACCTAAGACAGGGTTTTCTAGAGACCCAGTACTTC. Its translation: CASKNLRQGFLETQYF.

The chain recombines TRBV7-3 with TRBJ2-2; TRBD2 is a possible D gene (6 bases). Germline V CDR1 and CDR2: SGHTA, FQGTGA. Trimming removed 5 bases from V and 0 bases from J, with 16 bases in between. There are 17 residues in the CDR3. DNA of the CDR3: TGTGCCAGCAGCCCAACTAGCCACCTAGCGAACACCGGGGAGCTGTTTTTT. Translated: CASSPTSHLANTGELFF.

The V and J genes are TRBV5-6 and TRBJ1-1, with 7 bases matching TRBD1. This CDR3 contains 12 residues. V shed 4 bases, J shed 6 bases, and the junction held 3 bases outside the gene matches. Looked up from germline, CDR1 is SGHDT and CDR2 is YYEEEE. The CDR3 nucleotides are TGTGCCAGCAGCCAAGGACAGGCTGAAGCTTTCTTT. It specifies CASSQGQAEAFF.

The chain carries TRBV7-8 and TRBJ2-1; 7 positions match TRBD2. The CDR3 loop spans 16 amino acids. Germline V lookup: CDR1 SGHVS, CDR2 FQNEAQ. V was pared by 1 base and J by 6 bases, with 9 bases of the junction left unmatched. Here the CDR3 reads CASSLVVAGVGNEQFF. The CDR3 region has the DNA TGTGCCAGCAGCTTAGTAGTGGCGGGAGTCGGCAATGAGCAGTTCTTC.

This chain uses TRBV27 with TRBJ2-7; D perhaps matches TRBD1 (6 bases). The germline V gene has CDR1 MNHEY and CDR2 SMNVEV (reference sequence). V gave up 6 bases and J gave up 2 bases, with 17 bases separating them. The CDR3 consists of 15 residues. CDR3 bases: TGTGCCAGCAGATCAAGGACAGTACCCACCTACGAGCAGTACTTC. Its translation: CASRSRTVPTYEQYF.

V and J are TRBV6-6 and TRBJ2-2; D is unresolved. Germline V CDR1 and CDR2: MNHNY, SVGAGI (reference sequence). There are 16 residues in the CDR3. V lost 2 bases and J 0 bases, leaving 10 bases between the germline ends. The CDR3: CASSYPQQTNTGELFF. CDR3 sequence (DNA): TGTGCCAGCAGTTACCCCCAACAGACGAACACCGGGGAGCTGTTTTTT.

J is TRBJ1-1 and V is TRBV30; no clear D. Between the trimmed V and J ends, which lost 5 bases and 4 bases, there was a span of 14 bases. CDR3 length equals 13 residues. Germline V gene data show CDR1 as GTSNPN and CDR2 as SVGIG (reference sequence). CDR3 protein: CAWGGRVFTEAFF. The CDR3 bases are TGTGCCTGGGGCGGGCGCGTATTCACTGAAGCTTTCTTT.

This rearrangement joins TRBV25-1 to TRBJ1-2; TRBD1 matches 9 bases. This CDR3 has 15 amino acids. V lost 1 base and J lost 4; bases outside the gene matches: 4. Germline V CDR1 and CDR2: MGHDK, SYGVNS. CDR3 coding DNA: TGTGCCAGCAGTGAATGGGGGACAGGGAGCTATGGCTACACCTTC. Translated: CASSEWGTGSYGYTF.

V gene TRBV14 combines with J gene TRBJ2-5; D is perhaps TRBD2 (6 bases). In germline, CDR1 is SGHDN, CDR2 FVKESK. The CDR3 spans 17 residues. V lost 0 bases and J lost 5, with 19 bases in between. The chain's CDR3 is CASSQDRGEAYPETQYF. In DNA, the CDR3 is TGTGCCAGCAGCCAAGATCGCGGGGAGGCATACCCGGAGACCCAGTACTTC.